This entry lists 24 T cell receptor beta chains sequenced from one sample in a study of blood T cell repertoires in COVID-19 (TCRdb year 2020). Libraries came from the immunoSEQ multiplex PCR assay. Drawn from immuneACCESS, this table holds only the in-frame rearrangements with V and J called that TCRdb kept. Clones are partly lost; checked studies trace under half to an unresolved V gene and leave the rest unexplained. This sample gives about 210,000 clones in total; roughly 88% of them show up just once. Of the sample, 9.5% to 10% is held by the ten largest clones. The sample consisted of peripheral blood. The receptor set was obtained from a man over 45 with active or convalescent COVID-19.

This sequence joins TRBV7-3 and TRBJ2-1; D may be TRBD1 (5 bases). Trimming took off 2 bases at V and 7 bases at J, with 9 bases between the two ends. The CDR3 has 13 amino acids. From germline, CDR1 is SGHTA and CDR2 FQGTGA. The DNA of the CDR3 is TGTGCCAGCAGCTTACAGGGCCGGAATGAGCAGTTCTTC. Protein: CASSLQGRNEQFF. Complete variable domain (other parts from reference TRBV7-3 and TRBJ2-1): GAGVSQTPSNKVTEKGKYVELRCDPISGHTALYWYRQSLGQGPEFLIYFQGTGAADDSGLPNDRFFAVRPEGSVSTLKIQRTERGDSAVYLCASSLQGRNEQFFGPGTRLTVL.

A note on this clone: Different DNA sequences within this sample yield the same CDR3. The chain is built from TRBV5-1 and TRBJ1-3; 9 positions match TRBD1. The CDR3 consists of 15 residues. J was trimmed by 3 bases and V by 2 bases; bases with no gene match: 3. Per germline, CDR1 SGHRS and CDR2 YFSETQ. The CDR3 region is CASSFTGGSGNTIYF. The CDR3 DNA is TGCGCCAGCAGCTTCACAGGGGGCAGTGGAAACACCATATATTTT. Complete variable domain (other parts from reference TRBV5-1 and TRBJ1-3): KAGVTQTPRYLIKTRGQQVTLSCSPISGHRSVSWYQQTPGQGLQFLFEYFSETQRNKGNFPGRFSGRQFSNSRSEMNVSTLELGDSALYLCASSFTGGSGNTIYFGEGSWLTVV.

CDR3 DNA sequence: TGTGCCACCAGCAGAGACGGATACAGGGGATACGAGCAGTACTTC. Translation: CATSRDGYRGYEQYF. The rearrangement uses TRBV15 and TRBJ2-7; 7 bases are a match to TRBD1. CDR1 LNHNV and CDR2 YYDKDF come from the germline V gene (reference sequence). Unmatched junction bases numbered 6, after V lost 0 bases and J lost 4 bases. This CDR3 spans 15 amino acids. The entire variable domain, with the rest obtained from reference TRBV15 and TRBJ2-7, is as follows: DAMVIQNPRYQVTQFGKPVTLSCSQTLNHNVMYWYQQKSSQAPKLLFHYYDKDFNNEADTPDNFQSRRPNTSFCFLDIRSPGLGDTAMYLCATSRDGYRGYEQYFGPGTRLTVT.

This chain joins TRBV5-1 and TRBJ2-4; possibly TRBD2 for D (5 bases). The germline gives CDR1 SGHRS, CDR2 YFSETQ. The CDR3 runs 15 residues. V lost 4 bases to trimming and J lost 0 bases, with 11 bases between them. CDR3 in amino acids: CASSDESGAKNIQYF. DNA for the CDR3: TGCGCCAGCAGCGACGAAAGCGGAGCCAAAAACATTCAGTACTTC.

The rearrangement links TRBV7-6 to TRBJ2-1, with 9 bases that match TRBD2. This CDR3 contains 16 residues. V was pared by 1 base and J by 8 bases, with 9 bases of the junction left unmatched. Germline CDR1 reads SGHVS; CDR2 reads FNYEAQ. This CDR3 is CASSLVMGLANHEQFF. The CDR3 DNA reads TGTGCCAGCAGCTTAGTAATGGGACTAGCTAACCATGAGCAGTTCTTC.

V and J are TRBV18 and TRBJ2-1, with TRBD2 identical over 11 bases. J lost 4 bases, V lost 2 bases, and 4 bases had no gene match. The CDR3 runs 16 residues. CDR1 KGHSH and CDR2 LQKENI come from the germline V gene. Here the CDR3 DNA reads TGTGCCAGCTCACCAATGGGGACTAGCGGATACAATGAGCAGTTCTTC. Its protein is CASSPMGTSGYNEQFF.

The rearrangement links TRBV11-2 to TRBJ1-1, with 8 bases matching TRBD1. V shed 5 bases and J 11 bases; nucleotides not matched to a gene: 4. In germline, CDR1 is SGHAT, CDR2 FQNNGV. The CDR3 totals 11 residues. CDR3 amino acids: CASSLRQGAFF. In DNA form, the CDR3 reads TGTGCCAGCAGCCTAAGACAGGGGGCTTTCTTT.

In DNA form, the CDR3 reads TGCAGCGCTCAGGATGATAGCAATCAGCCCCAGCATTTT. Translation gives CSAQDDSNQPQHF. The V gene is TRBV29-1, the J gene TRBJ1-5; D remains ambiguous. V shed 7 bases and J shed 0 bases, with 10 bases lying between them. The CDR3 extends over 13 amino acids. Germline CDR1 and CDR2: SQVTM and ANQGSEA.

V gene TRBV9 combines with J gene TRBJ1-4; D not certain. V was shortened by 0 bases and J by 7 bases, with 4 bases between the two germline ends. Looked up from germline, CDR1 is SGDLS and CDR2 is YYNGEE. This CDR3 has 12 amino acids. CDR3 nucleotides: TGTGCCAGCAGCGTAGCGGTTGAAAAACTGTTTTTT. It codes for CASSVAVEKLFF. Full variable domain (remainder filled in from reference TRBV9 and TRBJ1-4): DSGVTQTPKHLITATGQRVTLRCSPRSGDLSVYWYQQSLDQGLQFLIQYYNGEERAKGNILERFSAQQFPDLHSELNLSSLELGDSALYFCASSVAVEKLFFGSGTQLSVL.

The CDR3: CASSTSRGLNTEAFF. The CDR3 nucleotides are TGTGCCAGCAGCACTTCCAGGGGGTTGAACACTGAAGCTTTCTTT. The chain links TRBV28 to TRBJ1-1; 7 bases are shared with TRBD1. Germline CDR1 reads MDHEN; CDR2 reads SYDVKM. J lost 0 bases, V lost 6 bases, and 7 bases had no gene match. CDR3 length: 15 residues.

This clone was picked up a small number of times. This chain uses TRBV28 with TRBJ1-2; 8 bases are a match to TRBD1. Germline V gives CDR1 MDHEN, CDR2 SYDVKM. Trimming took 7 bases from V and 8 from J; bases not matched to a gene: 9. The CDR3 is 13 residues long. CDR3 sequence reads: CASNSRGPPGYTF. Written as DNA, the CDR3 is TGTGCCAGCAATTCCAGGGGGCCACCCGGCTACACCTTC.

The chain links TRBV9 to TRBJ2-1; D unclear. Between the trimmed V and J ends, which lost 0 bases and 8 bases, there was a span of 9 bases. CDR1 and CDR2 (germline): SGDLS, YYNGEE. The CDR3 spans 13 residues. CDR3 nucleotides: TGTGCCAGCAGCGTAGCTCTCGCGGATGAGCAGTTCTTC. Protein: CASSVALADEQFF.

This CDR3 reads CASSSGPLFGAFF. DNA for the CDR3: TGTGCCAGCAGCAGCGGACCACTATTTGGGGCTTTCTTT. V gene TRBV2 combines with J gene TRBJ1-1; the D is unclear. This CDR3 comprises 13 residues. CDR1 is SNHLY and CDR2 is FYNNEI in the germline V gene. Trimming stripped 6 bases from V and 11 bases from J, with 19 bases between.

The chain has TRBV7-9 and TRBJ2-1; D not resolved. Germline V gene data show CDR1 as SEHNR and CDR2 as FQNEAQ (reference sequence). This CDR3 spans 12 amino acids. Trimming removed 5 bases at V and 7 bases at J, with 9 bases between. CDR3 residues: CASSLTGNEQFF. Here the CDR3 DNA reads TGTGCCAGCAGCCTTACCGGGAATGAGCAGTTCTTC.

The J gene is TRBJ2-3, the V gene TRBV9, with TRBD2 as a possible D gene (6 bases). This CDR3 is built from 16 residues. With 0 bases removed from V and 4 bases from J, the gap between germline ends came to 15 bases. CDR1 is SGDLS and CDR2 is YYNGEE in the germline V gene. CDR3 sequence reads: CASSVAEGTPPDTQYF. CDR3 coding DNA: TGTGCCAGCAGCGTAGCCGAGGGGACTCCCCCAGATACGCAGTATTTT.

The chain links TRBV6-6 to TRBJ1-2; 9 bases are shared with TRBD1. The V gene end was trimmed by 6 bases and the J gene end by 6 bases; junction bases not matched to a gene: 14. The germline V gene has CDR1 MNHNY and CDR2 SVGAGI (reference sequence). The CDR3 length is 16 residues. CDR3 sequence reads: CASSPIRTGDLHGYTF. The DNA for the CDR3 is TGTGCCAGCAGCCCTATCCGGACAGGGGATTTACATGGCTACACCTTC.

This clone has just a few counts. The genes are TRBV18 and TRBJ2-1; D call uncertain. CDR3 length: 13 amino acids. The germline gives CDR1 KGHSH, CDR2 LQKENI. The V and J ends lost 2 bases and 6 bases respectively, with 8 bases between them. CDR3: CASSPKPTNEQFF. The DNA of the CDR3 is TGTGCCAGCTCACCAAAGCCTACCAATGAGCAGTTCTTC.

The chain is built from TRBV9 and TRBJ2-1; D call uncertain. Trimming removed 0 bases at V and 1 base at J, with 11 bases between. The CDR3 totals 16 residues. The V gene's germline CDR1 is SGDLS and CDR2 YYNGEE. The CDR3 spells CASSVDSPPSYNEQFF. In DNA form, the CDR3 reads TGTGCCAGCAGCGTAGACTCACCACCGTCCTACAATGAGCAGTTCTTC.

V and J are TRBV4-3 and TRBJ2-1; 8 bases are shared with TRBD2. The CDR3 covers 17 residues. Trimming at V came to 0 bases and at J to 8 bases, leaving 12 bases not matched to a gene. Germline CDR1 LGHNA, CDR2 YSLEER. The CDR3, as DNA: TGCGCCAGCAGCCAAGATTCGAACGGCGGGGGGTATGATGAGCAGTTCTTC. Residues: CASSQDSNGGGYDEQFF.

The chain has TRBV13 and TRBJ2-1; 8 bases fit TRBD1. In germline, CDR1 is PRHDT, CDR2 FYEKMQ (reference sequence). J gave up 8 bases and V 5 bases, and 11 bases lay outside the gene matches. CDR3 length: 15 amino acids. CDR3 amino acids: CASSPDGQGGDEQFF. The CDR3 nucleotides read TGTGCCAGCAGCCCAGACGGACAGGGAGGCGATGAGCAGTTCTTC. Looking up the rest from reference TRBV13 and TRBJ2-1 gives the full variable domain: AAGVIQSPRHLIKEKRETATLKCYPIPRHDTVYWYQQGPGQDPQFLISFYEKMQSDKGSIPDRFSAQQFSDYHSELNMSSLELGDSALYFCASSPDGQGGDEQFFGPGTRLTVL.

This clone was recorded many times. This chain joins TRBV24-1 and TRBJ1-5; 9 bases agree with TRBD1. This CDR3 is built from 18 residues. Trimming cost V 5 bases and J 1 base; bases outside gene matches: 11. Germline CDR1 KGHDR, CDR2 SFDVKD. The CDR3 region is CATSVPKEGQGSNQPQHF. Written as DNA, the CDR3 is TGTGCCACCAGTGTCCCCAAGGAGGGACAGGGCAGCAATCAGCCCCAGCATTTT.

The rearrangement joins TRBV7-9 to TRBJ2-2, with 8 bases lining up with TRBD1. Germline-derived CDR1 and CDR2 are SEHNR and FQNEAQ (reference sequence). The CDR3 is 16 residues long. After removal of 5 bases from V and 3 bases from J, the junction contained 8 bases not matched to a gene. The chain's CDR3 is CASSAWTGFDTGELFF. CDR3 sequence (DNA): TGTGCCAGCAGCGCCTGGACAGGGTTCGACACCGGGGAGCTGTTTTTT.

The V and J genes are TRBV6-5 and TRBJ2-5, with D tentatively TRBD2 (6 bases). The CDR3 has 14 residues. Germline assignment: CDR1 MNHEY and CDR2 SVGAGI. Deletions cut 8 bases from V and 5 bases from J, with 18 bases between. The DNA for the CDR3 is TGTGCCAGCGCTGTCCAGGGAGGAGGGGAGACCCAGTACTTC. This encodes CASAVQGGGETQYF.

The rearrangement links TRBV4-3 to TRBJ2-7; 8 bases are a match to TRBD2. CDR1 is LGHNA and CDR2 is YSLEER in the germline V gene. The J segment lost 4 bases and the V segment lost 0 bases, leaving 8 bases of the junction unmatched. The CDR3 totals 16 residues. The CDR3 protein is CASSQDQAGEGYEQYF. The CDR3 coding sequence is TGCGCCAGCAGCCAAGATCAAGCGGGAGAAGGGTACGAGCAGTACTTC.